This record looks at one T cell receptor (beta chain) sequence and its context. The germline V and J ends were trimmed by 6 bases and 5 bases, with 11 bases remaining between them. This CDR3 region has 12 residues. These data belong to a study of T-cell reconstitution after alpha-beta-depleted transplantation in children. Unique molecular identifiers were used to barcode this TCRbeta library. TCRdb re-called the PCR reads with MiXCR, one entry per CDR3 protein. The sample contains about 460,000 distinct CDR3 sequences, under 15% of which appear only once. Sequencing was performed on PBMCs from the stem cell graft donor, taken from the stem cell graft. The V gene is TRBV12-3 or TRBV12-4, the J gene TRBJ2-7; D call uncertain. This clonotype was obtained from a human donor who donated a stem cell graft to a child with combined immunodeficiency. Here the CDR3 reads CASSPGPHEQYF. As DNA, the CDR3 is TGTGCCAGCAGCCCCGGACCGCACGAGCAGTACTTC.